Below, 10 T cell receptor beta chains from the same sample are listed, as sequenced in a study of neurological immune-mediated disorders. TCRdb reprocessed the 5' RACE reads with MiXCR, giving one entry per CDR3 protein. The data show 18,000 or so distinct CDR3 sequences, with around 10% seen just once and just under 30% held by the top ten. Sequenced: CD8+ T cells from blood. Every receptor here comes from a woman in her forties or fifties in good health.

This clonotype was found many times. The chain couples TRBV6-6 to TRBJ1-5, with D maybe TRBD1 (6 bases). The CDR3 contains 12 residues. Germline V gene data show CDR1 as MNHNY and CDR2 as SVGAGI (reference sequence). V was pared by 8 bases and J by 7 bases, with 12 bases between. The CDR3 DNA is TGTGCCAGCGGGAAGGGGGACCAGCCCCAGCATTTT. It specifies CASGKGDQPQHF.

This clonotype was seen repeatedly, ten times or more. V gene TRBV27 combines with J gene TRBJ2-7; 9 bases are shared with TRBD1. The CDR3 contains 15 residues. The junction had 3 bases not matched to a gene; V was cut back by 1 base and J by 2 bases. The germline gives CDR1 MNHEY, CDR2 SMNVEV (reference sequence). CDR3 nucleotides: TGTGCCAGCAGTTTATTAGGGACAGGGCCCTACGAGCAGTACTTC. It specifies CASSLLGTGPYEQYF.

The table lists this clonotype with many counts. The CDR3 region has the DNA TGTGCCATCAGTGAGTCCGGGGGGCAGGGGGAGTTCTTC. Translation: CAISESGGQGEFF. The chain joins TRBV10-3 to TRBJ2-1, with D possibly being TRBD1 or TRBD2 (7 bases each). Germline loops: CDR1 ENHRY, CDR2 SYGVKD. Trimming stripped 0 bases from V and 14 bases from J, with 14 bases between. The CDR3 covers 13 residues.

This clonotype showed up many times. CDR3 sequence (DNA): TGTGCCAGCAGCTTAGCTGGGGCAGATACGCAGTATTTT. Translated, it gives CASSLAGADTQYF. This chain uses TRBV7-6 with TRBJ2-3; D is unclear. CDR3 length: 13 amino acids. Germline assignment: CDR1 SGHVS and CDR2 FNYEAQ. Trimming took off 0 bases at V and 4 bases at J, with 5 bases between the two ends.

The sample holds many counts of this clonotype. The V and J genes are TRBV27 and TRBJ1-5, with 8 bases fitting TRBD1. Germline V gene lookup returns CDR1 MNHEY and CDR2 SMNVEV (reference sequence). After removal of 0 bases from V and 4 bases from J, the junction contained 2 bases not matched to a gene. There are 15 residues in the CDR3. The DNA for the CDR3 is TGTGCCAGCAGTTTATCGCAGGGGGCAAATCAGCCCCAGCATTTT. Translating gives CASSLSQGANQPQHF.

This clonotype occurred many times. This chain connects TRBV20-1 to TRBJ2-5; possibly TRBD1 for D (5 bases). This CDR3 region has 14 residues. V gave up 3 bases and J gave up 1 base, with 12 bases separating them. CDR1 is DFQATT, CDR2 SNEGSKA, per germline (reference sequence). CDR3 DNA: TGCAGTGCTAGGGCCTCTAGGGGCCAAGAGACCCAGTACTTC. This sequence encodes CSARASRGQETQYF.

This clonotype was seen ten or more times. This chain uses TRBV25-1 with TRBJ2-1; 8 nucleotides agree with TRBD1. Trimming removed 6 bases from V and 2 bases from J; junction bases left unmatched: 6. Germline V gives CDR1 MGHDK, CDR2 SYGVNS. The CDR3 consists of 15 residues. The CDR3: CASRGGDRTYNEQFF. CDR3 nucleotide sequence: TGTGCCAGCAGGGGTGGGGACAGGACCTACAATGAGCAGTTCTTC.

This clonotype occurred many times. This sequence joins TRBV20-1 and TRBJ2-3; possibly TRBD1 or TRBD2 for D (5 bases each). V was cut by 4 bases and J by 0 bases, with 23 bases left in between. CDR3 size: 18 residues. Per the germline V gene, CDR1 is DFQATT and CDR2 is SNEGSKA (reference sequence). The CDR3 DNA sequence: TGCAGTGCTATAGGTTTGGGGGAGACCCGCCATAGCACAGATACGCAGTATTTT. Amino acids: CSAIGLGETRHSTDTQYF.

This clonotype was picked up many times. The chain recombines TRBV27 with TRBJ1-2, with 7 bases identical to TRBD1. The V and J ends lost 5 bases and 7 bases, in that order; junction bases with no gene match: 7. CDR1 is MNHEY, CDR2 SMNVEV, per germline (reference sequence). The CDR3 length is 13 residues. The CDR3 coding sequence is TGTGCCAGCAGTATACAGGGGTATAGTGGCTACACCTTC. Translating gives CASSIQGYSGYTF.

In its sample, this clonotype was seen many times. The rearrangement uses TRBV20-1 and TRBJ1-4, with D maybe TRBD1 (5 bases). CDR3 length: 11 residues. CDR1 and CDR2 (germline): DFQATT, SNEGSKA (reference sequence). The V end lost 5 bases, the J end lost 12 bases, and 13 bases lay between the germline ends. DNA of the CDR3: TGCAGTGCTCAGGGACTCAGGGAACTGTTTTTT. Its translation is CSAQGLRELFF.